This T cell receptor (beta chain) originates from a study of T cell responses to AZD1222 COVID-19 vaccine. Findings and limits, study-wide: Females outnumbered males among donors, who were mostly white British; clonal diversity was possibly underestimated. Per reports, nearly half of all spike-specific TCRs target regions that are unmutated in variants.

Sequenced by immunoSEQ multiplex PCR; TCRdb stores in-frame clones only, minus some. Of approximately 110,000 clones listed, more than 75% are singletons. On this clone: Its antigen is not identified.

Sequenced material: peripheral blood, taken on day 0 of AZD1222 vaccination. The receptor comes from an adult in good health.

The CDR3: CASSQFGPSGGTFYGYTF. The CDR3 DNA follows: TGCGCCAGCAGCCAATTCGGCCCCTCAGGGGGCACATTCTATGGCTACACCTTC. V usage is TRBV4-3 and J usage is TRBJ1-2; 8 nucleotides agree with TRBD1. V gave up 2 bases and J gave up 4 bases; unmatched junction bases: 15. Germline V gives CDR1 LGHNA, CDR2 YSLEER. This CDR3 spans 18 amino acids.